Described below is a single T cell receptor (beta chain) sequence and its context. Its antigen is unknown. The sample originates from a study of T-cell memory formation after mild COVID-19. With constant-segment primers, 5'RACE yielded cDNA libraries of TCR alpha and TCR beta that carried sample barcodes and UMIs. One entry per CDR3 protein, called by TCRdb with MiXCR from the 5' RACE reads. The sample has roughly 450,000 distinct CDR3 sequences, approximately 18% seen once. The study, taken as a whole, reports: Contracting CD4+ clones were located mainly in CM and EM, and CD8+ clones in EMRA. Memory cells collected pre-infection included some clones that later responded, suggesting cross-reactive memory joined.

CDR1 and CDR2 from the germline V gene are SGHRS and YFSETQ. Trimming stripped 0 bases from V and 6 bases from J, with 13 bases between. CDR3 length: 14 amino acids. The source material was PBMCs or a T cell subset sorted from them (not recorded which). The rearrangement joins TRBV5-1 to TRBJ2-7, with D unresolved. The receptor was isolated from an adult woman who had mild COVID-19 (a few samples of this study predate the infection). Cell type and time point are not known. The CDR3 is CASSLDWSDGEQYF. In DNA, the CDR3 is TGCGCCAGCAGCTTGGATTGGTCCGACGGCGAGCAGTACTTC.